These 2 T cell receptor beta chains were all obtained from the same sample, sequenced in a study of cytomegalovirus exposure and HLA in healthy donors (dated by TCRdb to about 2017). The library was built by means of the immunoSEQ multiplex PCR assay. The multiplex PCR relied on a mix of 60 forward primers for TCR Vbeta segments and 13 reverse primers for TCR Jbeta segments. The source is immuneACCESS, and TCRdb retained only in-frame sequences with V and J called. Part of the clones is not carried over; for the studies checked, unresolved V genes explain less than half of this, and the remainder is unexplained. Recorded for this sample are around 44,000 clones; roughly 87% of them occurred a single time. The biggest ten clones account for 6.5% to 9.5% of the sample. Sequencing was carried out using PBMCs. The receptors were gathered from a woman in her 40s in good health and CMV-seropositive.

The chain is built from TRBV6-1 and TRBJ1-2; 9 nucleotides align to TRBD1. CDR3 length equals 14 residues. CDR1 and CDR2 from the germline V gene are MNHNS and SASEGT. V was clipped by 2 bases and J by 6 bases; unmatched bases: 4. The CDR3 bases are TGTGCCAGCAGTGAAAACAGGGGGCGAAATGGCTACACCTTC. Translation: CASSENRGRNGYTF.

CDR3 amino acids: CASTNVAGGEQYF. The CDR3 coding sequence is TGTGCCAGCACAAACGTGGCAGGAGGCGAGCAGTACTTC. The chain employs TRBV6-4 and TRBJ2-7, with D maybe TRBD2 (5 bases). V was cut by 7 bases and J by 6 bases, with 16 bases left in between. CDR3 length equals 13 residues. Per germline, CDR1 MRHNA and CDR2 SNTAGT.